The present TCR beta chain was sequenced within a study of pediatric ulcerative colitis. Notes on this clone: Its antigen is not known.

The study, taken as a whole, reports: Acute severe colitis showed lower rectal diversity from clonal expansions.

Assay: immunoSEQ multiplex PCR; the TCRdb copy retains only in-frame clones and omits some. Among fewer than 15,000 clones listed, approximately 90% were seen once. Material: blood. This sequence originates from a boy aged 10-17 years with moderate ulcerative colitis.

CDR3 residues: CASSPEQGDIGETQYF. CDR3 bases: TGTGCCAGCAGCCCCGAACAGGGGGATATTGGGGAGACCCAGTACTTC. This chain links TRBV11-1 with TRBJ2-5, with 8 bases identical to TRBD1. CDR3 length: 16 amino acids. V shed 5 bases, J shed 5 bases, and the junction held 13 bases outside the gene matches. CDR1 SGHAT and CDR2 FQDESV come from the germline V gene (reference sequence).